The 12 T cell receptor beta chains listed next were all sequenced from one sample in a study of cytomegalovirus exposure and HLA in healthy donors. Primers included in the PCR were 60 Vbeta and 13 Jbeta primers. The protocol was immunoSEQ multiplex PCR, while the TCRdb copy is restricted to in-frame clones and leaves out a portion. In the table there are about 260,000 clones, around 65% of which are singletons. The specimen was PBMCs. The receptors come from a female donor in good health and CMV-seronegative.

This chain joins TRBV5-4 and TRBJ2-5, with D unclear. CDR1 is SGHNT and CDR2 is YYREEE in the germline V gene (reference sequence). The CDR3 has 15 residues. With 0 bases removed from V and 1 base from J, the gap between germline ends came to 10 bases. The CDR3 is CASSLESTFQETQYF. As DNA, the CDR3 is TGTGCCAGCAGCTTGGAGAGTACCTTCCAAGAGACCCAGTACTTC.

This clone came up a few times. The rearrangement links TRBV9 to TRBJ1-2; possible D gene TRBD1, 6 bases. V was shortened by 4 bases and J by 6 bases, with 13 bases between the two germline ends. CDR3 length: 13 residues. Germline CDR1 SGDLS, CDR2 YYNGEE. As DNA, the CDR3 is TGTGCCAGCAGCTCCGGGACACCTAATGGCTACACCTTC. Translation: CASSSGTPNGYTF.

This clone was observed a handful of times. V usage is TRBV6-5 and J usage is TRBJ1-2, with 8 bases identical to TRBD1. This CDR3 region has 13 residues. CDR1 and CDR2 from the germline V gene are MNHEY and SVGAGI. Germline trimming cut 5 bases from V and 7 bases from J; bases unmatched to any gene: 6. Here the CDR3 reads CASSGQGRGGYTF. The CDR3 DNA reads TGTGCCAGCAGTGGACAGGGAAGGGGTGGCTACACCTTC.

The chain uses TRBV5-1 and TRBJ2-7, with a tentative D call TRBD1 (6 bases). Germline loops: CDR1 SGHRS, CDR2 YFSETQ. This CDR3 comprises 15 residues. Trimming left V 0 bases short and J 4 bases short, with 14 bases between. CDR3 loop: CASSLDGRGGYEQYF. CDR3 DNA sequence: TGCGCCAGCAGCTTGGATGGGAGAGGGGGATACGAGCAGTACTTC.

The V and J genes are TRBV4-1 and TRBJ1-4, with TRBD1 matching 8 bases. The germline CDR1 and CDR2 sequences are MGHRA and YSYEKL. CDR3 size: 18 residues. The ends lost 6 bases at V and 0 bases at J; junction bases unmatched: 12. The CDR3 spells CASRDWTGKGATNEKLFF. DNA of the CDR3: TGCGCCAGCAGGGATTGGACAGGGAAGGGAGCAACTAATGAAAAACTGTTTTTT.

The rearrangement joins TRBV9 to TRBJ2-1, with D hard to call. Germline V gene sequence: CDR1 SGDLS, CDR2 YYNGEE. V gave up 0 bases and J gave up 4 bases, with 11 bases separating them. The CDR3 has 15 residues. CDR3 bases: TGTGCCAGCAGCGTAGCCCTAAGCCCGTACAATGAGCAGTTCTTC. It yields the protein CASSVALSPYNEQFF.

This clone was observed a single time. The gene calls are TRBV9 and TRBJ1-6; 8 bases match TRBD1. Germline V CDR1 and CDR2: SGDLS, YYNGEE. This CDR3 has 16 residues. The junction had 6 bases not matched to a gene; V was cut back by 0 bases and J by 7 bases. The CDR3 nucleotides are TGTGCCAGCAGCGTAGCGCAGGGGGCGAAGAATTCACCCCTCCACTTT. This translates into CASSVAQGAKNSPLHF.

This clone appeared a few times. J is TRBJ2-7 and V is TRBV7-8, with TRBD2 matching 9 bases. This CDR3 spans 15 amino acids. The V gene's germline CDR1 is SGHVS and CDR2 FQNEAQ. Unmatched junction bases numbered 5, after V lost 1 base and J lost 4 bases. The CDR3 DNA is TGTGCCAGCAGCTTAGTTAGCGGGAGTTCATACGAGCAGTACTTC. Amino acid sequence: CASSLVSGSSYEQYF.

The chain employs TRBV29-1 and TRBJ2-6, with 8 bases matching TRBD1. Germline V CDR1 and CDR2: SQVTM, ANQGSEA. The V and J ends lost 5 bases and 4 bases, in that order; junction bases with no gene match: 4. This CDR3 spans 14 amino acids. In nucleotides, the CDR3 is TGCAGCGTTCCCCAGGGGGCGGGGGCCAACGTCCTGACTTTC. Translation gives CSVPQGAGANVLTF.

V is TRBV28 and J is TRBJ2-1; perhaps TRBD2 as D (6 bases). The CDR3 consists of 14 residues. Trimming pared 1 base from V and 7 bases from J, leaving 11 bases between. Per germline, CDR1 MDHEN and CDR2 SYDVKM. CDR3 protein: CASSLYGGANEQFF. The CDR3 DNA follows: TGTGCCAGCAGTTTATACGGCGGGGCGAATGAGCAGTTCTTC. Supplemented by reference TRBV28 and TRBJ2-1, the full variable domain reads DVKVTQSSRYLVKRTGEKVFLECVQDMDHENMFWYRQDPGLGLRLIYFSYDVKMKEKGDIPEGYSVSREKKERFSLILESASTNQTSMYLCASSLYGGANEQFFGPGTRLTVL.

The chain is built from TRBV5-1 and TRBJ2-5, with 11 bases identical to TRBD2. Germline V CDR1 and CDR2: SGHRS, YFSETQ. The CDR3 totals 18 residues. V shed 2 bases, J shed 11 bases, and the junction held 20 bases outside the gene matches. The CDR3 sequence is CASSLGSEGSSGRFEQYF. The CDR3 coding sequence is TGCGCCAGCAGCTTAGGGAGTGAAGGGTCTAGCGGGAGGTTTGAGCAGTACTTC.

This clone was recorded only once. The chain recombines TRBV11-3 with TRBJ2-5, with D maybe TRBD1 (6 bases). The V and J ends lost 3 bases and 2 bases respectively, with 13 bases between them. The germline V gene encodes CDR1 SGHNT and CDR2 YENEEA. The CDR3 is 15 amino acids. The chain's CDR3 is CASSLRTVLQETQYF. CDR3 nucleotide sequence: TGTGCCAGCAGCTTGAGGACAGTACTACAAGAGACCCAGTACTTC. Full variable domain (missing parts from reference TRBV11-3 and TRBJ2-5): EAGVVQSPRYKIIEKKQPVAFWCNPISGHNTLYWYLQNLGQGPELLIRYENEEAVDDSQLPKDRFSAERLKGVDSTLKIQPAELGDSAVYLCASSLRTVLQETQYFGPGTRLLVL.